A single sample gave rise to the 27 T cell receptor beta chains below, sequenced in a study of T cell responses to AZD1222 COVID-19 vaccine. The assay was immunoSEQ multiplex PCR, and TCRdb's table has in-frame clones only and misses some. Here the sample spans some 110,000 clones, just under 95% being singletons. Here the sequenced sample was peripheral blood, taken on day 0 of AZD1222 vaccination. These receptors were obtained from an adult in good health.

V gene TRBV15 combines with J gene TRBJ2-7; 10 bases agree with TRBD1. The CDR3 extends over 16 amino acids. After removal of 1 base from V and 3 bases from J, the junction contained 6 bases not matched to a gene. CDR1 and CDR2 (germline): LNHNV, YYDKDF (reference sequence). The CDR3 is CATSRGDRGGYYEQYF. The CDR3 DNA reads TGTGCCACCAGCAGAGGGGACAGGGGCGGGTACTACGAGCAGTACTTC.

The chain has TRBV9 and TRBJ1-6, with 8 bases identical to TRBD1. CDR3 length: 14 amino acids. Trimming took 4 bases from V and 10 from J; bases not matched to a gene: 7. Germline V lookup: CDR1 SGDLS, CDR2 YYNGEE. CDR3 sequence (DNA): TGTGCCAGCAGCACCCGGACAGGGCAATCACCCCTCCACTTT. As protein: CASSTRTGQSPLHF.

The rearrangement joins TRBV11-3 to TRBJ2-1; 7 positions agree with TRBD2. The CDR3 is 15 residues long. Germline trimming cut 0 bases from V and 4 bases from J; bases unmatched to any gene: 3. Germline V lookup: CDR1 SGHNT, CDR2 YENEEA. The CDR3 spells CASSLDLAEYNEQFF. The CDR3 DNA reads TGTGCCAGCAGCTTAGATCTAGCGGAATACAATGAGCAGTTCTTC.

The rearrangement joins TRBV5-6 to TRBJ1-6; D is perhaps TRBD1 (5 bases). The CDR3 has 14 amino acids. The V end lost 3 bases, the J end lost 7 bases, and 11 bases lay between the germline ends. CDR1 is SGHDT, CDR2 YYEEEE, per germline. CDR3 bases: TGTGCCAGCAGCTCCGGGACGTCAAATTCACCCCTCCACTTT. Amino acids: CASSSGTSNSPLHF.

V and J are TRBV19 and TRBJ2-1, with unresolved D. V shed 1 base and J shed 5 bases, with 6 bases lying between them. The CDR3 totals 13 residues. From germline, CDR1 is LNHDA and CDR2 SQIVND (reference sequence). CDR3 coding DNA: TGTGCCAGTAGTATAGTGTGGAACAATGAGCAGTTCTTC. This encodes CASSIVWNNEQFF.

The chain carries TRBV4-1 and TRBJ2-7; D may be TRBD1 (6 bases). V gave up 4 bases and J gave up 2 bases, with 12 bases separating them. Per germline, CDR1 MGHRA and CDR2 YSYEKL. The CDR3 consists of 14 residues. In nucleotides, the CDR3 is TGCGCCAGCAGCCTCCGGGACACAACCTACGAGCAGTACTTC. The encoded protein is CASSLRDTTYEQYF.

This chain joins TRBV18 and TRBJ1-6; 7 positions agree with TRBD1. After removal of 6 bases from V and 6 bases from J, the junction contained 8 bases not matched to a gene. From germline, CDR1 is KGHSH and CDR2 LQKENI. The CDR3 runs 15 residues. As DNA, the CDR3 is TGTGCCAGCTCGCTACAGGGGCCAGCTAATTCACCCCTCCACTTT. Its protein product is CASSLQGPANSPLHF.

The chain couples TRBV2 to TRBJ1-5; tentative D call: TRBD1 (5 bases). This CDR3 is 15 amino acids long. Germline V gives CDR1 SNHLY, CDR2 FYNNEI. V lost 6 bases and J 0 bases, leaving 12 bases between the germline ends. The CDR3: CASRGTAVSNQPQHF. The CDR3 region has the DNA TGTGCCAGCAGGGGGACCGCCGTTAGCAATCAGCCCCAGCATTTT.

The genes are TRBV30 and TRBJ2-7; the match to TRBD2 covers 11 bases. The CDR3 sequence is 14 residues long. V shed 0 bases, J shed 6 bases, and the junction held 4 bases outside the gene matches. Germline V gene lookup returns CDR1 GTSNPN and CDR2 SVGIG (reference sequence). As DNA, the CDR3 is TGTGCCTGGAGTGTCCTAGCGGGAGGCGGCGAGCAGTACTTC. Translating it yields CAWSVLAGGGEQYF.

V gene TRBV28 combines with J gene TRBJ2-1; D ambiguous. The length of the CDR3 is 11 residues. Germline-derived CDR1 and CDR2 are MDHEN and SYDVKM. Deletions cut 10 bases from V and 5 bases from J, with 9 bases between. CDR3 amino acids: CATEPDNEQFF. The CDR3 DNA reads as TGTGCCACCGAGCCGGACAATGAGCAGTTCTTC.

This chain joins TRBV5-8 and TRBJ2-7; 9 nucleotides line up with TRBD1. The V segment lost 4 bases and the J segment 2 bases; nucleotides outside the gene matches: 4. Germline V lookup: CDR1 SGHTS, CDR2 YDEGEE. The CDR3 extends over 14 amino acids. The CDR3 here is CASSPRTGAYEQYF. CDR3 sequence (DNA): TGTGCCAGCAGCCCGAGGACAGGGGCCTACGAGCAGTACTTC.

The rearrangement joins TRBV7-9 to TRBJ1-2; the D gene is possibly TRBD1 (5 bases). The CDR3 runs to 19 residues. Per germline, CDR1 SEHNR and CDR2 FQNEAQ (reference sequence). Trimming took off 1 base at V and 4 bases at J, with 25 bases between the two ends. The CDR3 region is CASSLDWTQHRDVVYGYTF. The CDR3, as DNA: TGTGCCAGCAGCTTAGACTGGACACAGCACCGAGATGTGGTCTATGGCTACACCTTC.

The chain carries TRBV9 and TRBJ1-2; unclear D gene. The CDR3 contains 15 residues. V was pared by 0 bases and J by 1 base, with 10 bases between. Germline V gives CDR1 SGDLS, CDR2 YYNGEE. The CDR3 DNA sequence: TGTGCCAGCAGCGTAGCTCCAGAATTTAACTATGGCTACACCTTC. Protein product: CASSVAPEFNYGYTF. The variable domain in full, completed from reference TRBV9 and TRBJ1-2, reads DSGVTQTPKHLITATGQRVTLRCSPRSGDLSVYWYQQSLDQGLQFLIQYYNGEERAKGNILERFSAQQFPDLHSELNLSSLELGDSALYFCASSVAPEFNYGYTFGSGTRLTVV.

CDR3 nucleotide sequence: TGTGCCAGCAGCTTAGGTACAGGGAGGACCGGGGAGCTGTTTTTT. Residues: CASSLGTGRTGELFF. The gene calls are TRBV11-3 and TRBJ2-2; TRBD1 or TRBD2 may be the D gene (6 bases each). The CDR3 has 15 amino acids. Trimming removed 1 base from V and 5 bases from J, with 11 bases in between. Per the germline V gene, CDR1 is SGHNT and CDR2 is YENEEA. The full variable domain, with the rest looked up from reference TRBV11-3 and TRBJ2-2, is EAGVVQSPRYKIIEKKQPVAFWCNPISGHNTLYWYLQNLGQGPELLIRYENEEAVDDSQLPKDRFSAERLKGVDSTLKIQPAELGDSAVYLCASSLGTGRTGELFFGEGSRLTVL.

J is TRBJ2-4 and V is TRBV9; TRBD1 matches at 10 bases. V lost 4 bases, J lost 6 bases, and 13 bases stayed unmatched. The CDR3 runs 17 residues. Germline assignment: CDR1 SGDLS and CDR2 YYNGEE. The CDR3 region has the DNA TGTGCCAGCAGCCCTGACAAACCGACAGGGGGCTTAAACATTCAGTACTTC. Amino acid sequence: CASSPDKPTGGLNIQYF.

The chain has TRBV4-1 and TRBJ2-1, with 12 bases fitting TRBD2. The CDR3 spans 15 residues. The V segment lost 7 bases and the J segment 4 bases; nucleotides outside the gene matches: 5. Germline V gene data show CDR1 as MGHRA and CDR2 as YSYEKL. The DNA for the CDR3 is TGCGCCAGCAAGAGCCTAGCGGGAGGGTACAATGAGCAGTTCTTC. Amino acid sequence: CASKSLAGGYNEQFF.

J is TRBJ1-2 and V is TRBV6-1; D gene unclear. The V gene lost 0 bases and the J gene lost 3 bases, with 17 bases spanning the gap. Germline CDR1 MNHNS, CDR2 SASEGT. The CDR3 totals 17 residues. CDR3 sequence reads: CASSEALPVETYYGYTF. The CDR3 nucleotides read TGTGCCAGCAGTGAAGCGCTGCCCGTGGAGACATACTATGGCTACACCTTC.

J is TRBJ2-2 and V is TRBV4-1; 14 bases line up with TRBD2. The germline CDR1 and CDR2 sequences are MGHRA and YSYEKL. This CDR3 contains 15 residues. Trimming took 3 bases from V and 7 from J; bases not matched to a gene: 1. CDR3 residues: CASSQGLAGVGELFF. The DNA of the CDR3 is TGCGCCAGCAGCCAGGGACTAGCGGGAGTCGGGGAGCTGTTTTTT.

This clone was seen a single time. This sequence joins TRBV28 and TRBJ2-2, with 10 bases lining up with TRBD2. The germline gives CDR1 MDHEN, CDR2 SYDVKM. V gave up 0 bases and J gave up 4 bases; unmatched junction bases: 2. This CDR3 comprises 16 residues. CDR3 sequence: CASSLWLAGGTGELFF. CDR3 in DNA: TGTGCCAGCAGTTTATGGTTAGCGGGAGGCACCGGGGAGCTGTTTTTT.

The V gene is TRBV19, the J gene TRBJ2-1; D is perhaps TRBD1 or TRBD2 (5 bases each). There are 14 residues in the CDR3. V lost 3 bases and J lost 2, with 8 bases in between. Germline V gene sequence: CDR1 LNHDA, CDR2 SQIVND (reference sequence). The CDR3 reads CASSIRGTYNEQFF. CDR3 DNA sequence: TGTGCCAGTAGTATCCGGGGCACCTACAATGAGCAGTTCTTC.

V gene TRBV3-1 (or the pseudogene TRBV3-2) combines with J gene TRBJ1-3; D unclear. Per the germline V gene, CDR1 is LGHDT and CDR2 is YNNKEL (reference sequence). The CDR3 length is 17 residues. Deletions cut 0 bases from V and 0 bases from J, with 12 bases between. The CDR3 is CASSQDTPVSSGNTIYF. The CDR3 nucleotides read TGTGCCAGCAGCCAAGATACCCCAGTTAGCTCTGGAAACACCATATATTTT.

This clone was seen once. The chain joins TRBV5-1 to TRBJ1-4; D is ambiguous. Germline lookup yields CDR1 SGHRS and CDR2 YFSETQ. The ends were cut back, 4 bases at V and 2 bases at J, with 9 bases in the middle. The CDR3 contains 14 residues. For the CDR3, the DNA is TGCGCCAGCAGCCCCGGCCTGACTAATGAAAAACTGTTTTTT. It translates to CASSPGLTNEKLFF.

CDR3 loop: CASSNRDSNSPLHF. The CDR3 coding sequence is TGTGCCAGCAGTAACCGGGACAGTAATTCACCCCTCCACTTT. The chain couples TRBV6-5 to TRBJ1-6; 7 nucleotides match TRBD1. The germline gives CDR1 MNHEY, CDR2 SVGAGI. V shed 5 bases, J shed 6 bases, and the junction held 4 bases outside the gene matches. This CDR3 has 14 amino acids.

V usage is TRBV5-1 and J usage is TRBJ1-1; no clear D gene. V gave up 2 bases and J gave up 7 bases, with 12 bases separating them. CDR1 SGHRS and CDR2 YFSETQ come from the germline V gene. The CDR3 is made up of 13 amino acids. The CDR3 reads CASSLGMYYEAFF. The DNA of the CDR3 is TGCGCCAGCAGCTTAGGCATGTACTATGAAGCTTTCTTT.

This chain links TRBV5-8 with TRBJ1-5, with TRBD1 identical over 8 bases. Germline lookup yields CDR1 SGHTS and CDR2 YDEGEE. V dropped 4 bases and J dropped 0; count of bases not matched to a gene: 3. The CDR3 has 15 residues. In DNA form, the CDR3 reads TGTGCCAGCAGCCTGGGACAGGTTAGCAATCAGCCCCAGCATTTT. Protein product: CASSLGQVSNQPQHF.

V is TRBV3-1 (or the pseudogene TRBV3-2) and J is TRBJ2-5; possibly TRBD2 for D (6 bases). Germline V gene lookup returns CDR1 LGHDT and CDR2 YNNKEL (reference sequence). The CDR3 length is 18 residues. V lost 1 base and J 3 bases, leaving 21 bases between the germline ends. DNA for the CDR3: TGTGCCAGCAGCCAAGTGGGAGGCAGGTCGATCGCGGAAGAGACCCAGTACTTC. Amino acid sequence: CASSQVGGRSIAEETQYF.

The CDR3 region is CASSPSVVRSGNTIYF. Here the CDR3 DNA reads TGTGCCAGCTCACCGTCAGTGGTCCGCTCTGGAAACACCATATATTTT. The genes are TRBV18 and TRBJ1-3; no reliable D call. Germline lookup yields CDR1 KGHSH and CDR2 LQKENI. The CDR3 runs to 16 residues. With 3 bases removed from V and 0 bases from J, the gap between germline ends came to 12 bases.